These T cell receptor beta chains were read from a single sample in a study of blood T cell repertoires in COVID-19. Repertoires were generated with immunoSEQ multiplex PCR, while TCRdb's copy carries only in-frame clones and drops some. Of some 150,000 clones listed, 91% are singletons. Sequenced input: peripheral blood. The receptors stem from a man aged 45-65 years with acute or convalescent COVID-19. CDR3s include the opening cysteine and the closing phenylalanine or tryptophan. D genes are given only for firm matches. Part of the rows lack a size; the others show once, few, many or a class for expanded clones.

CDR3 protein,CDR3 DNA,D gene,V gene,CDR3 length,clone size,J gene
CASSLGLTLLYEQYF,TGCGCCAGCAGCCTCGGACTGACATTATTATACGAGCAGTACTTC,NA,TRBV4-1,15,NA,TRBJ2-7
CASSLADSPNQPQHF,TGTGCCAGCAGCTTAGCCGACAGCCCCAATCAGCCCCAGCATTTT,NA,TRBV7-8,15,NA,TRBJ1-5
CASSRTATTNEKLFF,TGTGCCAGCAGCAGGACAGCCACAACTAATGAAAAACTGTTTTTT,NA,TRBV7-9,15,NA,TRBJ1-4
CASSTRRGGPSYGYTF,TGTGCCAGCAGCACTCGTAGAGGGGGCCCCAGCTATGGCTACACCTTC,TRBD1,TRBV28,16,NA,TRBJ1-2
CASRSQGTRYGYTF,TGTGCCAGCAGATCTCAGGGGACACGTTATGGCTACACCTTC,NA,TRBV28,14,NA,TRBJ1-2
CASTLDGGADEQFF,TGTGCCAGCACCCTCGACGGGGGGGCGGACGAGCAGTTCTTC,TRBD2,TRBV28,14,NA,TRBJ2-1
CASRHRDRTYNEQFF,TGTGCCAGCAGGCACCGGGACAGAACCTACAATGAGCAGTTCTTC,TRBD1,TRBV28,15,NA,TRBJ2-1
CAISESRLAGELFF,TGTGCCATCAGTGAGTCGAGGCTCGCCGGGGAGCTGTTTTTT,NA,TRBV10-3,14,NA,TRBJ2-2
CASSYIWGGEKLFF,TGTGCCAGCAGTTACATTTGGGGGGGTGAAAAACTGTTTTTT,NA,TRBV28,14,NA,TRBJ1-4
CASSLGAVNAYEQYF,TGCGCCAGCAGTTTGGGCGCGGTAAACGCCTACGAGCAGTACTTC,NA,TRBV5-1,15,NA,TRBJ2-7
CASSQVVRTGGSYEQYF,TGTGCCAGCAGCCAAGTTGTTAGGACAGGGGGGAGCTACGAGCAGTACTTC,TRBD1,TRBV3-1/TRBV3-2,17,NA,TRBJ2-7
CATSRFTLGSSGNTIYF,TGTGCCACCAGCAGATTTACCTTAGGGAGCTCTGGAAACACCATATATTTT,NA,TRBV15,17,once,TRBJ1-3
CASSLNSGRNTDTQYF,TGTGCCAGCAGCCTAAATAGCGGAAGGAACACAGATACGCAGTATTTT,NA,TRBV7-2,16,NA,TRBJ2-3
CASSPPEGGAGLKFF,TGTGCCAGCTCACCACCTGAGGGGGGGGCCGGATTGAAGTTCTTC,NA,TRBV18,15,NA,TRBJ2-1
CASSQQGNQPQHF,TGCGCCAGCAGCCAACAGGGGAATCAGCCCCAGCATTTT,NA,TRBV4-1,13,NA,TRBJ1-5
CASLPAGEGNFYEQYF,TGTGCCAGCCTACCAGCGGGAGAAGGGAACTTTTACGAGCAGTACTTC,TRBD2,TRBV27,16,NA,TRBJ2-7
CASSASGTVNTEAFF,TGTGCCAGCAGTGCCTCCGGGACAGTAAACACTGAAGCTTTCTTT,TRBD1,TRBV27,15,NA,TRBJ1-1
CANRGTGTANEKLFF,TGTGCCAACCGCGGGACAGGGACAGCTAATGAAAAACTGTTTTTT,TRBD1,TRBV10-3,15,once,TRBJ1-4
CASSLGGSQPQHF,TGTGCCAGCAGCCTGGGGGGGAGTCAGCCCCAGCATTTT,NA,TRBV12-3/TRBV12-4,13,once,TRBJ1-5
CASRAGLAVNTGELFF,TGTGCCAGCAGAGCCGGACTAGCGGTGAACACCGGGGAGCTGTTTTTT,TRBD2,TRBV2,16,NA,TRBJ2-2
CASTDLQGYTEAFF,TGTGCCAGTACCGATCTACAGGGTTACACTGAAGCTTTCTTT,NA,TRBV19,14,few,TRBJ1-1
CAWISQAGGPGELFF,TGTGCCTGGATCTCCCAAGCGGGAGGGCCCGGGGAGCTGTTTTTT,TRBD2,TRBV30,15,NA,TRBJ2-2
CASSQRDRDYGYTF,TGTGCCAGCAGCCAACGGGACAGGGACTATGGCTACACCTTC,TRBD1,TRBV4-2,14,NA,TRBJ1-2
CASSRDTSNQPQHF,TGTGCCAGCAGCCGGGACACCAGCAATCAGCCCCAGCATTTT,NA,TRBV6-6,14,few,TRBJ1-5
CASSEAPGPAGGTQETQYF,TGTGCCAGCAGTGAGGCGCCGGGACCGGCGGGGGGAACCCAAGAGACCCAGTACTTC,TRBD2,TRBV6-1,19,NA,TRBJ2-5
CASKDRVYGYTF,TGTGCCAGCAAGGACAGGGTCTATGGCTACACCTTC,TRBD1,TRBV28,12,once,TRBJ1-2
CASTLRDRGNTEAFF,TGTGCCAGCACCCTGAGGGACAGGGGGAACACTGAAGCTTTCTTT,TRBD1,TRBV7-8,15,few,TRBJ1-1
CATSDVSRDQETQYF,TGTGCCACCAGTGACGTCTCCAGGGACCAAGAGACCCAGTACTTC,NA,TRBV24-1,15,NA,TRBJ2-5
CASSPLMGQNTEAFF,TGTGCCAGCAGTCCCCTAATGGGCCAGAACACTGAAGCTTTCTTT,NA,TRBV27,15,NA,TRBJ1-1
CASSQATGTSSYNEQFF,TGTGCCAGCAGCCAAGCGACAGGGACTAGCTCCTACAATGAGCAGTTCTTC,NA,TRBV3-1/TRBV3-2,17,NA,TRBJ2-1
CASSLIPGNLYSNQPQHF,TGTGCCAGCAGCTTGATACCGGGGAACTTATATAGCAATCAGCCCCAGCATTTT,NA,TRBV5-5,18,NA,TRBJ1-5
CATSPRRGRINEKLFF,TGTGCCACCAGCCCCCGGAGGGGACGGATTAATGAAAAACTGTTTTTT,NA,TRBV15,16,NA,TRBJ1-4
CASSPGQPTDTQYF,TGTGCCAGCAGCCCGGGACAGCCAACAGATACGCAGTATTTT,TRBD1,TRBV25-1,14,NA,TRBJ2-3
CAWSVQDSEKLFF,TGTGCCTGGAGTGTCCAGGACAGTGAAAAACTGTTTTTT,NA,TRBV30,13,NA,TRBJ1-4
CASSSTGGGSCQPQHF,TGTGCCAGCAGCTCCACAGGGGGCGGGAGTTGCCAGCCCCAGCATTTT,TRBD1,TRBV7-9,16,NA,TRBJ1-5